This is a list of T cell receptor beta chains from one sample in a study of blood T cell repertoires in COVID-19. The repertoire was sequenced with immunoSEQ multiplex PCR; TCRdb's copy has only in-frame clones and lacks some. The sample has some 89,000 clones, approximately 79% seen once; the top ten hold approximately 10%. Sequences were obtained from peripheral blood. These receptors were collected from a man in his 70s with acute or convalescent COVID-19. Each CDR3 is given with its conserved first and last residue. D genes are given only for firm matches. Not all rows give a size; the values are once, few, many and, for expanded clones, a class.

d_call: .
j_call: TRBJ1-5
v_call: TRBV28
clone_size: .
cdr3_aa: CASSDFNQPQHF
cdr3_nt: TGTGCCAGCAGCGACTTTAATCAGCCCCAGCATTTT

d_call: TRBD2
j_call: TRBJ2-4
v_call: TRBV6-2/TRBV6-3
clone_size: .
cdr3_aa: CASSSGTSGGLAKNIQYF
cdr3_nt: TGTGCCAGCAGTTCCGGGACTAGCGGGGGGCTAGCCAAAAACATTCAGTACTTC

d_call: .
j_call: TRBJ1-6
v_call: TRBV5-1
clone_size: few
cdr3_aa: CASRGQQQYNSPLHF
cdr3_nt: TGCGCCAGCAGAGGACAGCAGCAATATAATTCACCCCTCCACTTT

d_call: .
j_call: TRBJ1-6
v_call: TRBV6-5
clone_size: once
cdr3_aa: CASSYDRDSPLHF
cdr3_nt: TGTGCCAGCAGTTACGACCGGGATTCACCCCTCCACTTT

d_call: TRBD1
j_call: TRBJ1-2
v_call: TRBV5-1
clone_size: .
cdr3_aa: CASSLGQGVWGYTF
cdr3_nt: TGCGCCAGCAGCTTAGGACAGGGCGTATGGGGCTACACCTTC

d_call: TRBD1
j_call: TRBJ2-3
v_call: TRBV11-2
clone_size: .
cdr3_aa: CASSQLGQKLTDTQYF
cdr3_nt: TGTGCCAGCAGCCAATTGGGACAGAAACTCACAGATACGCAGTATTTT

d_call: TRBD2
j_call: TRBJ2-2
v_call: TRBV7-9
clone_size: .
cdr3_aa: CASSKLANPNTGELFF
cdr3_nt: TGTGCCAGCAGCAAACTAGCGAATCCGAACACCGGGGAGCTGTTTTTT

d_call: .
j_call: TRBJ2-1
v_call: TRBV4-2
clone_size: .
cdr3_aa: CASSQVQGDHNEQFF
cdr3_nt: TGTGCCAGCAGCCAAGTACAGGGAGATCACAATGAGCAGTTCTTC

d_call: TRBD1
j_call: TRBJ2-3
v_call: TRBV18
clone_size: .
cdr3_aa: CASSPTGGPTDTQYF
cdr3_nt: TGTGCCAGCTCACCGACAGGGGGGCCTACAGATACGCAGTATTTT

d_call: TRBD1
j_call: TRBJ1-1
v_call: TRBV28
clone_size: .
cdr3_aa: CASSLTGQVNTEAFF
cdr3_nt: TGTGCCAGCAGCCTAACGGGACAGGTTAACACTGAAGCTTTCTTT

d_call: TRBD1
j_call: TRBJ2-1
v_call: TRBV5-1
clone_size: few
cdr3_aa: CASSLGQGGDEQFF
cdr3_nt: TGCGCCAGCAGCTTGGGACAGGGTGGCGATGAGCAGTTCTTC

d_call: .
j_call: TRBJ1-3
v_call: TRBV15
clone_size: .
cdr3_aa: CATSRDLGRISGNTIYF
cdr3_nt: TGTGCCACCAGCAGAGATCTGGGCAGAATCTCTGGAAACACCATATATTTT

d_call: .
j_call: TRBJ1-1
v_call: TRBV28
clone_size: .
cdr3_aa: CASSVSLGLVEAFF
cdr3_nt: TGTGCCAGCAGTGTCTCTCTTGGCCTAGTTGAAGCTTTCTTT

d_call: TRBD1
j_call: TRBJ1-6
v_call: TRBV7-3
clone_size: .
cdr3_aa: CASSLNSGTGNNSPLHF
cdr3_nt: TGTGCCAGCAGCCTAAATTCCGGGACAGGGAATAATTCACCCCTCCACTTT

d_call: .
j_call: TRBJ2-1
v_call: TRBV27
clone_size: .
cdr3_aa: CASSSRSYNEQFF
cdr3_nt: TGTGCCAGCAGTTCCCGGAGCTACAATGAGCAGTTCTTC

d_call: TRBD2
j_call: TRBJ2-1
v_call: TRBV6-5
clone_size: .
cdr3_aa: CASRAEGLGWVGQFF
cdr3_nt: TGTGCCAGCAGAGCCGAAGGACTAGGTTGGGTTGGGCAGTTCTTC

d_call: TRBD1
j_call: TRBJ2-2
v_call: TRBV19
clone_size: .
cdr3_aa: CASTTGVSGELFF
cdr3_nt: TGTGCCAGTACGACAGGGGTCTCCGGGGAGCTGTTTTTT

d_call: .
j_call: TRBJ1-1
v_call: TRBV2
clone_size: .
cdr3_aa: CASSKGLHKMNTEAFF
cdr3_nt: TGTGCCAGCAGTAAGGGACTACACAAGATGAACACTGAAGCTTTCTTT

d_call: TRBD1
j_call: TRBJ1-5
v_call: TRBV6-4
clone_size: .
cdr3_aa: CASRRSGQGCNQPQHF
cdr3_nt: TGTGCCAGCAGAAGATCGGGACAGGGTTGCAATCAGCCCCAGCATTTT

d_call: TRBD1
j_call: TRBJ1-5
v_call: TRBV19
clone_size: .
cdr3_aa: CASTTTGVPNQPQHF
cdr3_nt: TGTGCCAGTACCACGACAGGGGTTCCCAATCAGCCCCAGCATTTT

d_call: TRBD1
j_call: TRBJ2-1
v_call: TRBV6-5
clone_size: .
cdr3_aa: CASGLGQGFYNEQFF
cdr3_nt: TGTGCCAGCGGGTTGGGACAGGGGTTCTACAATGAGCAGTTCTTC

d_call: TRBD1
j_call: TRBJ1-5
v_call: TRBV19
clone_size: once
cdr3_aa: CASSQGVRNQPQHF
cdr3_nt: TGTGCCAGCAGCCAGGGGGTTCGAAATCAGCCCCAGCATTTT

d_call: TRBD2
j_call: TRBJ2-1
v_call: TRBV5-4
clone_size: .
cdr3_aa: CASSFPAGGRNEQFF
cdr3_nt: TGTGCCAGCAGCTTCCCGGCGGGGGGGCGTAATGAGCAGTTCTTC

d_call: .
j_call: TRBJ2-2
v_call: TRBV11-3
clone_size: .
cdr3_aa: CASSLGRPGELFF
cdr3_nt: TGTGCCAGCAGCTTAGGGCGGCCCGGGGAGCTGTTTTTT

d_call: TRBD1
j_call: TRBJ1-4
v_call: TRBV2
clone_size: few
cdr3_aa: CASSGQGGTEKLFF
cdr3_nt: TGTGCCAGCAGCGGACAGGGAGGGACTGAAAAACTGTTTTTT

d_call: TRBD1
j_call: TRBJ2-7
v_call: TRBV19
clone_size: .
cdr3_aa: CASSITPGQGHEQYF
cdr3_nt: TGTGCCAGTAGTATAACCCCGGGACAGGGGCACGAGCAGTACTTC

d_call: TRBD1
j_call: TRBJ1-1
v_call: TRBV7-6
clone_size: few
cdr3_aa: CASSGDRGAHRGAFF
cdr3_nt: TGTGCCAGCAGCGGTGACCGTGGGGCTCACAGGGGCGCTTTCTTT

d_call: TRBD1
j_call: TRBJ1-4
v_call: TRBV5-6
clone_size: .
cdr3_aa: CASSPRDRRNEKLFF
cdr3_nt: TGTGCCAGCAGCCCCCGGGACAGACGAAATGAAAAACTGTTTTTT

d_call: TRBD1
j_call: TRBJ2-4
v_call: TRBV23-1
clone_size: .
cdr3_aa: CASSQSTGVKNIQYF
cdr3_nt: TGCGCCAGCAGTCAATCGACAGGGGTCAAAAACATTCAGTACTTC

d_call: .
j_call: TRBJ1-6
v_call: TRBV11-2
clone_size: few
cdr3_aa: CASSPGTPVSPLHF
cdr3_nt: TGTGCCAGCAGCCCAGGGACACCGGTGTCACCCCTCCACTTT

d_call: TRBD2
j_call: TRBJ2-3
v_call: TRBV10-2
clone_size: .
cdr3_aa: CASSEGRGGIGDTQYF
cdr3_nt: TGCGCCAGCAGTGAAGGGCGGGGGGGCATAGGAGATACGCAGTATTTT

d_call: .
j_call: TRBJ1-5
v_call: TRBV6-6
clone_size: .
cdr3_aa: CASRQASSNQPQHF
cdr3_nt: TGTGCCAGCAGACAGGCTTCTAGCAATCAGCCCCAGCATTTT

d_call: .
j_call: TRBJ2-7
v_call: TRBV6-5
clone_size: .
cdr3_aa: CASSSVYEQYF
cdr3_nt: TGTGCCAGCAGCTCTGTATACGAGCAGTACTTC

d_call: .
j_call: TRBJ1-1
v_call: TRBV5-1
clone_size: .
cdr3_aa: CASSESGNTEAFF
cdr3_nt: TGCGCCAGCAGCGAATCAGGGAACACTGAAGCTTTCTTT

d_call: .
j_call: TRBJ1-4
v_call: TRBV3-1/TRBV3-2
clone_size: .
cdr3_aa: CASSPPGKYDEKLFF
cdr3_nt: TGTGCCAGCAGCCCCCCAGGGAAATATGATGAAAAACTGTTTTTT

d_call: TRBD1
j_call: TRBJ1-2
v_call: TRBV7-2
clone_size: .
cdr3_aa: CASSPSTGAYGYTF
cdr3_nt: TGTGCCAGCAGCCCATCGACAGGGGCGTATGGCTACACCTTC

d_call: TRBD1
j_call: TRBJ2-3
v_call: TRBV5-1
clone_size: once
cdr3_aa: CASSLGQGVTDTQYF
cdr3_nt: TGCGCCAGCAGCTTGGGACAGGGAGTCACAGATACGCAGTATTTT

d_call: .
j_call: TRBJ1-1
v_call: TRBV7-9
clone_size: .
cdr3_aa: CASSLGLDTEAFF
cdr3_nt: TGTGCCAGCAGCTTAGGGTTGGACACCGAAGCTTTCTTT

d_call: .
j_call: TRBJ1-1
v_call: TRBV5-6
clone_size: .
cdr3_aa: CASSLRRGEAFF
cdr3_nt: TGTGCCAGCAGCTTGCGGCGGGGAGAAGCTTTCTTT

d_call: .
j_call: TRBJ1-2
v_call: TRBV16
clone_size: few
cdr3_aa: CASSRVFGYTF
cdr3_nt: TGTGCCAGCAGCCGCGTCTTCGGCTACACCTTC

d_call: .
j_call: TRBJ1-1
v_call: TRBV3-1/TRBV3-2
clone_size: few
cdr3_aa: CASSQDGGTNTEAFF
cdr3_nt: TGTGCCAGCAGCCAAGATGGAGGGACTAACACTGAAGCTTTCTTT

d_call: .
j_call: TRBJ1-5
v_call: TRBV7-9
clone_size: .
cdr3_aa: CASSLEFSQPQHF
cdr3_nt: TGTGCCAGCAGCTTAGAATTCTCTCAGCCCCAGCATTTT

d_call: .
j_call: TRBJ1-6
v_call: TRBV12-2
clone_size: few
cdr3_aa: CASRLCRGLPYNSPLHF
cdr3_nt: TGTGCAAGTCGCTTATGCCGGGGTCTCCCATATAATTCACCCCTCCACTTT

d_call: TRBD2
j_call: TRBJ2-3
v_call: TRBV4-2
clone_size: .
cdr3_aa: CASSQSGGATDTQYF
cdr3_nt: TGTGCCAGCAGCCAGAGCGGGGGGGCCACAGATACGCAGTATTTT

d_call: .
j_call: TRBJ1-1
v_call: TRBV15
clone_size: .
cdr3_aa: CATSSAGWNTEAFF
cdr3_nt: TGTGCCACCAGCAGCGCAGGGTGGAACACTGAAGCTTTCTTT

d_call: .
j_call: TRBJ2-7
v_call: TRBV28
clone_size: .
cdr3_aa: CASSSGMAHEQYF
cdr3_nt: TGTGCCAGCAGTTCGGGGATGGCGCACGAGCAGTACTTC

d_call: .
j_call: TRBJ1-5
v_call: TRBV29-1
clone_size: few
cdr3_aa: CSASLGGGSQPQHF
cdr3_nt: TGCAGCGCCTCTCTCGGGGGAGGAAGTCAGCCCCAGCATTTT

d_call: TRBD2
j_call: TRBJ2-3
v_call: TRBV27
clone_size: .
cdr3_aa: CASSPLRSGGTDTQYF
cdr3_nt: TGTGCCAGCAGTCCTCTCCGAAGCGGGGGCACAGATACGCAGTATTTT